This T cell receptor beta chain was retrieved from a study of control samples from healthy donors and cancer patients. Clones were sequenced by immunoSEQ multiplex PCR, and TCRdb holds only the in-frame ones, with some missing. The table has some 65,000 clones, over 65% seen once. The length of the CDR3 is 13 residues. Trimming stripped 3 bases from V and 3 bases from J, with 9 bases between. Germline V gene sequence: CDR1 KGHSH, CDR2 LQKENI. The V gene is TRBV18, the J gene TRBJ2-7; D gene uncertain. The specimen sequenced was PBMCs. The origin of this receptor is a woman in her forties or fifties with lung cancer. The CDR3 DNA reads TGTGCCAGCTCACCTCCTCTCCTCTACGAGCAGTACTTC. Protein sequence: CASSPPLLYEQYF.